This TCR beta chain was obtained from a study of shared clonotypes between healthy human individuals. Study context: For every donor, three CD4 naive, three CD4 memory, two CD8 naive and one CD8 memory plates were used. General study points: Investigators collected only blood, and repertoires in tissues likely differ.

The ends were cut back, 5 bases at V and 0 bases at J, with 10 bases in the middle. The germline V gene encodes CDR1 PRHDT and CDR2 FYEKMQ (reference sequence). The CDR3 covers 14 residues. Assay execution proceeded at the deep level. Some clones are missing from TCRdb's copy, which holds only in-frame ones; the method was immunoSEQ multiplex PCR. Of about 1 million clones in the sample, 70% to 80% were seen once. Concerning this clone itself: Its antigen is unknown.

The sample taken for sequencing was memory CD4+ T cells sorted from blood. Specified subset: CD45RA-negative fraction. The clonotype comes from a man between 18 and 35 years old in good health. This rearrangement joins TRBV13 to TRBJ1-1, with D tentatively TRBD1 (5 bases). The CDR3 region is CASSPGHLNTEAFF. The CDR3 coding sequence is TGTGCCAGCAGCCCCGGACATCTGAACACTGAAGCTTTCTTT.